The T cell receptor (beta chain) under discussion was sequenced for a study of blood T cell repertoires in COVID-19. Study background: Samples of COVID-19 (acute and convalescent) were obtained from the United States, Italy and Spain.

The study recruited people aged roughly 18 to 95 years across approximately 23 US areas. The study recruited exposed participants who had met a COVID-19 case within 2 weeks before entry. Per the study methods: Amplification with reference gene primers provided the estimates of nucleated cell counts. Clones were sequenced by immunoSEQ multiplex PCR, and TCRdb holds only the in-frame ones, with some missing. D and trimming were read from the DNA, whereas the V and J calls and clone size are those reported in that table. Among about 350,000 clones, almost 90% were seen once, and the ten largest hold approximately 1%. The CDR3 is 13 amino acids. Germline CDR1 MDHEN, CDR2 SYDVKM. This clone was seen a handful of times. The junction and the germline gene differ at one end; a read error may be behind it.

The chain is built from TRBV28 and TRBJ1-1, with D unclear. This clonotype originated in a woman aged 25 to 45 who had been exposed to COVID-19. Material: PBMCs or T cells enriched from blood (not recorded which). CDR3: CASSRTLGRSLAF. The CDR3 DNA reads TGTGCCAGCAGCCGGACTCTGGGGAGATCCTTGGCCTTT.